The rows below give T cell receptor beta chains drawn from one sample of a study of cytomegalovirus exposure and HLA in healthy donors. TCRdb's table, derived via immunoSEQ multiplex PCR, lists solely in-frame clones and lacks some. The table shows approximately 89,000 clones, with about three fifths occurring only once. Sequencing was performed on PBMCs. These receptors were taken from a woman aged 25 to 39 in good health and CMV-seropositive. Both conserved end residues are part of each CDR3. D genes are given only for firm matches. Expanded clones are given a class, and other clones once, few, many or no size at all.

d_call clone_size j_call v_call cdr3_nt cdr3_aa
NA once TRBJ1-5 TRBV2 TGTGCCTCGGTTTTGAGGGCCGAAGTAGGTCAGCCCCAGCATTTT CASVLRAEVGQPQHF
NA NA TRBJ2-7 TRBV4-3 TGCGCCAGCAGCCAAGAAAGGGGGGCGGGGGAAAGCGAGCAGTACTTC CASSQERGAGESEQYF
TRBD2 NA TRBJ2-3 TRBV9 TGTGCCAGCAGCGCCCGGGGGGGCGAAACAGATACGCAGTATTTT CASSARGGETDTQYF
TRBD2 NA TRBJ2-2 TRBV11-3 TGTGCCAGCAGCCGGGAGGAGGGCATTCTATCCGGGGAGCTGTTTTTT CASSREEGILSGELFF
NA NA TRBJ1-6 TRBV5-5 TGTGCCAGCAGCTTGTTAGACGGGGGAAACTATAATTCACCCCTCCACTTT CASSLLDGGNYNSPLHF
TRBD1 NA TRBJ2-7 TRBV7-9 TGTTCCAGCAGCTTATGGGACAGGAGCTCCTACGAGCAGTACTTC CSSSLWDRSSYEQYF
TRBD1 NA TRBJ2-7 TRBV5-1 TGCGCCAGCAGGTTGACAGGGACCAACGAGCAGTACTTC CASRLTGTNEQYF
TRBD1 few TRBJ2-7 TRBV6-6 TGTGCCAGTCAGTGGGGACAGGGGGACTACGAGCAGTACTTC CASQWGQGDYEQYF
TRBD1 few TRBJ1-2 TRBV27 TGTGCCAGCAGTCGACGGGACAGGGGTTATGGCTACACCTTC CASSRRDRGYGYTF
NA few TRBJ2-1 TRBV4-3 TGCGCCAGCAGCCCGTATCAGGGCTCCTACAATGAGCAGTTCTTC CASSPYQGSYNEQFF
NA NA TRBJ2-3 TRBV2 TGTGCCAGCAGGGCATGGGGGGGCGGTACAGATACGCAGTATTTT CASRAWGGGTDTQYF
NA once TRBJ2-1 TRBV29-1 TGCAGCGTTGAGAGGGCTGTCAATGAGCAGTTCTTC CSVERAVNEQFF
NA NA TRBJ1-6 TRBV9 TGTGCCAGCAGCTGGGGGACTGATAATTCACCCCTCCACTTT CASSWGTDNSPLHF
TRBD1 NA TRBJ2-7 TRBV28 TGTGCCAGCCAAACAGGGGGCCGGGACGAGCAGTACTTC CASQTGGRDEQYF
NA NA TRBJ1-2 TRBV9 TGTGCCAGCAGCGGCCGGTTCGGGATGAATGGCTACACCTTC CASSGRFGMNGYTF
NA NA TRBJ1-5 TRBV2 TGTGCCAGCCGCCAGGGAATGAAATATGATCAGCCCCAGCATTTT CASRQGMKYDQPQHF
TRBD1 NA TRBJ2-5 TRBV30 TGTGCCTGGAGTGCTACCGGGACAGGGGAGTACTTC CAWSATGTGEYF
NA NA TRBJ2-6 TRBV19 TGTGCCAGTAGCAGCGATACCTCTGGGGCCAACGTCCTGACTTTC CASSSDTSGANVLTF
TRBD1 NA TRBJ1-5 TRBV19 TGTGCCAGTACAGTGACAGGGGTTTATCAGCCCCAGCATTTT CASTVTGVYQPQHF
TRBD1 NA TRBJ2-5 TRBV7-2 TGTGCCAGCAGCGAGCGGACAGGGGACGGGTACCAAGAGACCCAGTACTTC CASSERTGDGYQETQYF
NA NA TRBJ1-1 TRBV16 TGTGCCAGCAGCCAATTGGAGGGAGGGGCAGAAGCTTTCTTT CASSQLEGGAEAFF
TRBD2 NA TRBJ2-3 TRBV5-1 TGCGCCAGCAGCTTGGGGGCGGGGGGGAGCACAGATACGCAGTATTTT CASSLGAGGSTDTQYF
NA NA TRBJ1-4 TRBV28 TGTGCCAACAGTTTAGGCCAGGGCGGTGAAAAACTGTTTTTT CANSLGQGGEKLFF
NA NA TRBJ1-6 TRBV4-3 TGCGCCAGCAGCCAAGGTACCACAGGACTACGGTCACCCCTCCACTTT CASSQGTTGLRSPLHF
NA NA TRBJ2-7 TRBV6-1 TGTGCCAGCAGTGTGCAGCGATACGAGCAGTACTTC CASSVQRYEQYF
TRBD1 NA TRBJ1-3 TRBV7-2 TGTGCCAGCAGCTTTTTCTCTGTGGGGACAGGGGGCTCTGGAAACACCATATATTTT CASSFFSVGTGGSGNTIYF
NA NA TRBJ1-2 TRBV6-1 TGTGCCAGCAGTGAATATAAAAACACCTTC CASSEYKNTF
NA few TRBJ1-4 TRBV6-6 TGTGCCAGCAGTACACCGGGTCCTAATGAAAAACTGTTTTTT CASSTPGPNEKLFF
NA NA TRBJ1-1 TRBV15 TGTGCCACCAGCACCCGACAGACGAACACTGAAGCTTTCTTT CATSTRQTNTEAFF
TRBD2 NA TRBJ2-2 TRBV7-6 TGTGCCAGCAGCCCGGGGACTAGCGGGGCCACCGGGGAGCTGTTTTTT CASSPGTSGATGELFF
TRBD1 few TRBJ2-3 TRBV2 TGTGCCAGCAGTGATCCCTACGACAGGGAGAAGACCCATCCTGGAGATACGCAGTATTTT CASSDPYDREKTHPGDTQYF
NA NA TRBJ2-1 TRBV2 TGTGCCAGCAGACCACCGACTGGCCACAATGAGCAGTTCTTC CASRPPTGHNEQFF
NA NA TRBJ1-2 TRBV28 TGTGCCAGCAGACCAGACTCCATCGGGGGCTACACCTTC CASRPDSIGGYTF
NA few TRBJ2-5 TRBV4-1 TGCGCCAGCAGCCCGTTAGGGGGAAGAGCGGGGGAGACCCAGTACTTC CASSPLGGRAGETQYF
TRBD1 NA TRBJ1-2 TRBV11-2 TGTGCCAGCAGCTTCCCTCAACACAGGGGGGGCTACACCTTC CASSFPQHRGGYTF
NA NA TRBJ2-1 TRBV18 TGTGCCAGCTCATCGCAGGGGTCCTCCTACAATGAGCAGTTCTTC CASSSQGSSYNEQFF
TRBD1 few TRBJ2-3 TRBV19 TGTGCCAGTAGTATGGGGACAGGGGGCGCCGGGGATACGCAGTATTTT CASSMGTGGAGDTQYF
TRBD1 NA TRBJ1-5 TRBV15 TGTGCCACCAGCAGAGACCCCACAGGGGTCAGCAATCAGCCCCAGCATTTT CATSRDPTGVSNQPQHF
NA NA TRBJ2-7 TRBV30 TGTGCCTGGAGTGTACGGGGAGCCTCCTACGAGCAGTACTTC CAWSVRGASYEQYF
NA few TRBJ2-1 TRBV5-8 TGTGCCAGCAGCTTAACCCGGAGCTCCTACAATGAGCAGTTCTTC CASSLTRSSYNEQFF
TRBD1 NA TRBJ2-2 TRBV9 TGTGCCAGCAGACAGGGGACGAACACCGGGGAGTTGTTTTTT CASRQGTNTGELFF
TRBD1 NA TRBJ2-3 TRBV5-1 TGCGCCAGCAGCTTGGGGACAGGAGATACGCAGTATTTT CASSLGTGDTQYF
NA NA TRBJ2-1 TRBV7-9 TGTGCCAGCAGCTTAGCGCTGAGAAATGAGCAGTTCTTC CASSLALRNEQFF
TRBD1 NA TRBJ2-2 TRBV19 TGTGCCAGTAGGAACACCGGGACAGTGAACACCGGGGAGCTGTTTTTT CASRNTGTVNTGELFF
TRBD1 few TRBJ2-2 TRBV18 TGTGCCAGCTCACCAAGACAGGGGGACACCGGGGAGCTGTTTTTT CASSPRQGDTGELFF
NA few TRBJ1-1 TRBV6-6 TGTGCCAGCAGTGGGGTTGGGGCCGGAAACACTGAAGCTTTCTTT CASSGVGAGNTEAFF
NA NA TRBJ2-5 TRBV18 TGTGCCAGCTCACCATGGTCCAGAAAAGAGACCCAGTACTTC CASSPWSRKETQYF
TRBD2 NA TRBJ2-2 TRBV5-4 TGTGCCAGCAGTAACCGACTAGCGGGGAAAACCGGGGAGCTGTTTTTT CASSNRLAGKTGELFF
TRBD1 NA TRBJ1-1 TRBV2 TGTGCCAGCAGCGAGGACAGGGTTTTGAACACTGAAGCTTTCTTT CASSEDRVLNTEAFF
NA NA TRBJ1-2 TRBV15 TGTGCCACCAGCAGAGATCAGAACAGTGCCTATGGCTACACCTTC CATSRDQNSAYGYTF
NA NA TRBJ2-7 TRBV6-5 TGTGCCAGCAGTTTTCTTTTGGGGGGCTCCTACGAGCAGTACTTC CASSFLLGGSYEQYF
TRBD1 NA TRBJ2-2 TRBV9 TGTGCCAGCAGCCCCGGGACAGTGAACACCGGGGAGCTGTTTTTT CASSPGTVNTGELFF
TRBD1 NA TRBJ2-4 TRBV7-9 TGTGCCAGCACTCCGACCACACAAACAGGGGGTCTAGCCAAAAACATTCAGTACTTC CASTPTTQTGGLAKNIQYF
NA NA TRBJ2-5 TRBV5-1 TGCGCCAGCAGCCTAAGTCAGGGGGGCCAAGAGACCCAGTACTTC CASSLSQGGQETQYF
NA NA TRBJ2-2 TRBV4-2 TGTGCCAGCAGCCAGACACTCAAGGCCATCACCGGGGAGCTGTTTTTT CASSQTLKAITGELFF